Following are 30 T cell receptor beta chains from one sample sequenced in a study of T cell responses to AZD1222 COVID-19 vaccine (dated by TCRdb to 2020 to 2022). Interpreted using the paper, the time point label stands for: baseline before first vaccination. Library preparation used the immunoSEQ multiplex PCR assay. TCRdb retrieved this table from immuneACCESS and kept in-frame rearrangements only. Not all clones are present; in checked studies, unresolved V genes account for under half, and no reason is known for the remainder. The sample includes some 120,000 clones, with 90% to 95% observed a single time. Together, the top ten hold approximately 7% of the sample. The starting material was peripheral blood, obtained on day 0 of AZD1222 vaccination. All receptors derive from an adult in good health.

The rearrangement uses TRBV6-5 and TRBJ1-2; D is possibly TRBD1 (5 bases). Germline V gene lookup returns CDR1 MNHEY and CDR2 SVGAGI. The ends were cut back, 6 bases at V and 4 bases at J, with 9 bases in the middle. The CDR3 runs 12 residues. DNA of the CDR3: TGTGCCAGCAGGGACACATCCTATGGCTACACCTTC. Protein: CASRDTSYGYTF.

The chain recombines TRBV7-9 with TRBJ1-3, with 7 bases fitting TRBD1. CDR1 SEHNR and CDR2 FQNEAQ come from the germline V gene (reference sequence). The V gene end was trimmed by 1 base and the J gene end by 0 bases; junction bases not matched to a gene: 3. There are 16 residues in the CDR3. In DNA form, the CDR3 reads TGTGCCAGCAGCTTAGAGGGGGCCTACTCTGGAAACACCATATATTTT. Residues: CASSLEGAYSGNTIYF.

The rearrangement links TRBV18 to TRBJ1-3; TRBD1 aligns across 9 bases. The germline V gene has CDR1 KGHSH and CDR2 LQKENI. CDR3 length equals 16 residues. The V gene end was trimmed by 3 bases and the J gene end by 0 bases; junction bases not matched to a gene: 3. The CDR3 loop is CASSPDRGYSGNTIYF. Written as DNA, the CDR3 is TGTGCCAGCTCACCGGACAGGGGCTACTCTGGAAACACCATATATTTT.

This clone was counted once. This CDR3 is CASSAYARAKNYEQYF. CDR3 coding DNA: TGCGCCAGCAGCGCATACGCTCGTGCCAAGAACTACGAGCAGTACTTC. The chain carries TRBV10-1 and TRBJ2-7; D is ambiguous. Germline loops: CDR1 WNHNN, CDR2 SYGVQD (reference sequence). This CDR3 has 16 amino acids. Between the trimmed V and J ends, which lost 6 bases and 3 bases, there was a span of 21 bases.

The J gene is TRBJ2-7, the V gene TRBV4-1, with unresolved D. Germline lookup yields CDR1 MGHRA and CDR2 YSYEKL. This CDR3 is built from 14 residues. V dropped 0 bases and J dropped 5 bases, with 11 bases sitting between them. The CDR3 coding sequence is TGCGCCAGCAGCCAAGAATTAAAGGGCAACGAGCAGTACTTC. It codes for CASSQELKGNEQYF.

The chain links TRBV7-3 to TRBJ2-3, with TRBD2 matching over 10 bases. J lost 2 bases, V lost 5 bases, and 7 bases had no gene match. The length of the CDR3 is 16 residues. CDR1 is SGHTA, CDR2 FQGTGA, per germline. The CDR3 here is CASSTGLAPITDTQYF. In DNA form, the CDR3 reads TGTGCCAGCAGCACGGGACTAGCGCCGATCACAGATACGCAGTATTTT.

V gene TRBV19 combines with J gene TRBJ1-2; no definite D call. Germline V gives CDR1 LNHDA, CDR2 SQIVND (reference sequence). CDR3 length equals 13 residues. Trimming left V 3 bases short and J 5 bases short, with 10 bases between. Here the CDR3 reads CASSMRGTYGYTF. The CDR3, as DNA: TGTGCCAGTAGTATGAGAGGTACATATGGCTACACCTTC. The whole variable domain, remainder taken from reference TRBV19 and TRBJ1-2, is DGGITQSPKYLFRKEGQNVTLSCEQNLNHDAMYWYRQDPGQGLRLIYYSQIVNDFQKGDIAEGYSVSREKKESFPLTVTSAQKNPTAFYLCASSMRGTYGYTFGSGTRLTVV.

The CDR3 DNA reads as TGCGCCAGCAGCCAAGTGGTCATGAACACTGAAGCTTTCTTT. It codes for CASSQVVMNTEAFF. This chain connects TRBV4-1 to TRBJ1-1, with D hard to call. This CDR3 has 14 residues. Germline CDR1 MGHRA, CDR2 YSYEKL. Trimming took 1 base from V and 0 from J, leaving 6 bases between them.

V gene TRBV3-1 (or the pseudogene TRBV3-2) combines with J gene TRBJ1-3; D gene unclear. This CDR3 region has 11 residues. CDR1 LGHDT and CDR2 YNNKEL come from the germline V gene (reference sequence). Trimming removed 1 base from V and 8 bases from J, with 3 bases in between. CDR3 nucleotide sequence: TGTGCCAGCAGCCAAGCAGACACCATATATTTT. This gives the protein CASSQADTIYF.

The J gene is TRBJ1-5, the V gene TRBV19, with 11 bases fitting TRBD1. The CDR3 has 17 amino acids. CDR1 is LNHDA, CDR2 SQIVND, per germline (reference sequence). J gave up 0 bases and V 9 bases, and 10 bases lay outside the gene matches. The CDR3 DNA is TGTGCCAGCAAGGACAGGGGGCCGGGTTATAGCAATCAGCCCCAGCATTTT. Translating gives CASKDRGPGYSNQPQHF.

This chain joins TRBV30 and TRBJ2-7; tentative D call: TRBD2 (5 bases). Germline loops: CDR1 GTSNPN, CDR2 SVGIG (reference sequence). The CDR3 covers 15 residues. The germline V and J ends were trimmed by 0 bases and 4 bases, with 16 bases remaining between them. The CDR3 sequence: CAWSVGRPGSYEQYF. The CDR3 region has the DNA TGTGCCTGGAGTGTGGGCAGACCGGGAAGTTACGAGCAGTACTTC.

The gene calls are TRBV11-2 and TRBJ2-7; 7 nucleotides line up with TRBD1. The junction had 11 bases not matched to a gene; V was cut back by 1 base and J by 2 bases. This CDR3 has 17 residues. Germline V gene data show CDR1 as SGHAT and CDR2 as FQNNGV. CDR3 DNA: TGTGCCAGCAGCTTAGGCCCCTTACAGGGGAAGACCTACGAGCAGTACTTC. It specifies CASSLGPLQGKTYEQYF.

This chain uses TRBV4-2 with TRBJ1-5; D is perhaps TRBD1 (5 bases). This CDR3 is built from 15 residues. Germline V gives CDR1 LGHNA, CDR2 YNFKEQ. Trimming took 4 bases from V and 7 from J, leaving 17 bases between them. CDR3: CASSLWGGGDQPQHF. CDR3 DNA sequence: TGTGCCAGCAGCCTCTGGGGGGGAGGCGACCAGCCCCAGCATTTT.

CDR3 DNA: TGTGCCAGCACCCCGATGGGAGCAACTAATGAAAAACTGTTTTTT. The encoded protein is CASTPMGATNEKLFF. The V gene is TRBV9, the J gene TRBJ1-4; the D is unclear. Germline lookup yields CDR1 SGDLS and CDR2 YYNGEE. The V end was cut by 6 bases, the J end by 0 bases, with 12 bases between. The length of the CDR3 is 15 residues.

Of note for this clone: Other nucleotide sequences in the sample specify the same CDR3. The chain couples TRBV19 to TRBJ1-5, with D uncertain. The CDR3 contains 14 residues. The ends were cut back, 3 bases at V and 0 bases at J, with 6 bases in the middle. Germline V gene lookup returns CDR1 LNHDA and CDR2 SQIVND (reference sequence). The CDR3 region has the DNA TGTGCCAGTAGTATCGGGAATAGCAATCAGCCCCAGCATTTT. It codes for CASSIGNSNQPQHF.

This clone was recorded only once. This chain connects TRBV4-2 to TRBJ2-1; 9 bases fit TRBD2. This CDR3 is 16 amino acids long. V dropped 5 bases and J dropped 6; count of bases not matched to a gene: 11. In germline, CDR1 is LGHNA, CDR2 YNFKEQ. The DNA of the CDR3 is TGTGCCAGCAGCTCTCCGCGGGCTAGCGGGGCCAATGAGCAGTTCTTC. Amino acid sequence: CASSSPRASGANEQFF.

J is TRBJ1-3 and V is TRBV7-2; D remains ambiguous. The CDR3 length is 14 residues. The germline V gene has CDR1 SGHTA and CDR2 FQGNSA. V was trimmed by 5 bases and J by 1 base, leaving 9 bases between them. The CDR3 DNA reads as TGTGCCAGCAGCCCCCCGCGATCTGGAAACACCATATATTTT. It is translated as CASSPPRSGNTIYF.

The CDR3 region is CASSLAEGQWNSPLHF. The CDR3, as DNA: TGTGCCAGCTCACTGGCGGAGGGACAGTGGAATTCACCCCTCCACTTT. The gene calls are TRBV18 and TRBJ1-6, with 7 bases that match TRBD1. Germline trimming cut 4 bases from V and 7 bases from J; bases unmatched to any gene: 10. The CDR3 is 16 amino acids. CDR1 KGHSH and CDR2 LQKENI come from the germline V gene.

This sequence joins TRBV5-5 and TRBJ2-1, with TRBD2 matching 13 bases. CDR1 and CDR2 from the germline V gene are SGHKS and YYEKEE (reference sequence). Trimming removed 4 bases from V and 4 bases from J; junction bases left unmatched: 5. This CDR3 region has 16 residues. The DNA for the CDR3 is TGTGCCAGCAGCCTACTAGCGGGAGGGGCATACAATGAGCAGTTCTTC. Its translation is CASSLLAGGAYNEQFF.

The genes are TRBV4-1 and TRBJ1-1; D is uncertain. The CDR3 sequence is 15 residues long. CDR1 and CDR2 (germline): MGHRA, YSYEKL. Trimming cost V 0 bases and J 1 base, with 9 bases left between them. CDR3 sequence (DNA): TGCGCCAGCAGCCAAGATGTGCTGGGGAACACTGAAGCTTTCTTT. As protein: CASSQDVLGNTEAFF.

In its sample, this clone was seen once. V is TRBV6-5 and J is TRBJ1-5; D is unresolved. The CDR3 length is 14 residues. The V gene's germline CDR1 is MNHEY and CDR2 SVGAGI. Trimming stripped 0 bases from V and 6 bases from J, with 9 bases between. Here the CDR3 DNA reads TGTGCCAGCAGTTACTCAGGAGTCGGTCAGCCCCAGCATTTT. Residues: CASSYSGVGQPQHF.

The rearrangement uses TRBV7-9 and TRBJ1-4, with D unclear. CDR3 size: 16 residues. The germline gives CDR1 SEHNR, CDR2 FQNEAQ (reference sequence). V lost 1 base and J 5 bases, leaving 14 bases between the germline ends. This chain's CDR3 is CASSLVNIKGNEKLFF. The CDR3 nucleotides read TGTGCCAGCAGCTTAGTTAACATTAAAGGAAATGAAAAACTGTTTTTT.

This clone has only one observation. Compared with germline, one end of the junction differs, possibly owing to a read error. CDR3 region: CAISSLAGPNTEAFF. The CDR3, as DNA: TGTGCCATCAGTTCGCTAGCGGGCCCGAACACTGAAGCTTTCTTT. V gene TRBV6-5 combines with J gene TRBJ1-1; unclear D gene. Germline CDR1 MNHEY, CDR2 SVGAGI. This CDR3 comprises 15 residues.

This sequence joins TRBV28 and TRBJ1-1; D is uncertain. The CDR3 is made up of 16 amino acids. Germline V gene lookup returns CDR1 MDHEN and CDR2 SYDVKM. V lost 6 bases, J lost 6 bases, and 23 bases lay in between. This CDR3 is CASRNTAVYSRAEAFF. In DNA form, the CDR3 reads TGTGCCAGCAGGAATACAGCGGTCTACTCGAGGGCTGAAGCTTTCTTT.

The rearrangement joins TRBV19 to TRBJ2-3, with TRBD2 matching 7 bases. CDR1 is LNHDA, CDR2 SQIVND, per germline (reference sequence). The CDR3 loop spans 15 amino acids. V was clipped by 3 bases and J by 6 bases; unmatched bases: 9. CDR3 residues: CASSIGGRPVDTQYF. Written as DNA, the CDR3 is TGTGCCAGTAGTATCGGCGGGAGACCGGTGGATACGCAGTATTTT.

The gene calls are TRBV3-1 (or the pseudogene TRBV3-2) and TRBJ2-7; 13 bases fit TRBD2. Trimming at V came to 4 bases and at J to 5 bases, leaving 8 bases not matched to a gene. Germline V CDR1 and CDR2: LGHDT, YNNKEL (reference sequence). The CDR3 has 16 amino acids. The CDR3 DNA follows: TGTGCCAGCAGCCTCTGGACTAGCGGGAGCCCCAACGAGCAGTACTTC. This encodes CASSLWTSGSPNEQYF.

The V and J genes are TRBV7-9 and TRBJ1-2; 7 bases agree with TRBD1. From germline, CDR1 is SEHNR and CDR2 FQNEAQ (reference sequence). J was trimmed by 3 bases and V by 2 bases; bases with no gene match: 9. This CDR3 region has 16 residues. This chain's CDR3 is CASSLREVGGYYGYTF. The CDR3 DNA sequence: TGTGCCAGCAGCTTAAGGGAGGTAGGGGGCTACTATGGCTACACCTTC.

The V and J genes are TRBV15 and TRBJ2-3, with TRBD2 matching over 11 bases. The germline CDR1 and CDR2 sequences are LNHNV and YYDKDF (reference sequence). With 7 bases clipped from V and 6 bases from J, the junction kept 9 bases outside the gene matches. This CDR3 spans 15 amino acids. The CDR3 region is CATTPTSGAPDTQYF. For the CDR3, the DNA is TGTGCCACCACCCCGACTAGCGGGGCCCCGGATACGCAGTATTTT.

The chain links TRBV6-5 to TRBJ2-7, with 10 positions matching TRBD1. Trimming at V came to 7 bases and at J to 5 bases, leaving 11 bases not matched to a gene. The CDR3 sequence is 15 residues long. Germline lookup yields CDR1 MNHEY and CDR2 SVGAGI. CDR3 nucleotides: TGTGCCAGCACTAGAGACAGGGGGCGCCCCAACGAGCAGTACTTC. This sequence encodes CASTRDRGRPNEQYF.

In this sample, this clone turned up once. The gene calls are TRBV2 and TRBJ2-2; D is unclear. The V gene's germline CDR1 is SNHLY and CDR2 FYNNEI. Trimming shortened V by 10 bases and J by 1 base, and 10 bases separated the two germline ends. The CDR3 loop spans 13 amino acids. This CDR3 is CATTAVNTGELFF. The CDR3 nucleotides are TGTGCCACCACGGCGGTGAACACCGGGGAGCTGTTTTTT.